The 21 T cell receptor beta chains reported below all come from one sample, sequenced in a study of T cells in Graves' hyperthyroidism and ophthalmopathy. From RNA transcripts, TCR beta CDR3 regions were amplified. HTBI primers were employed in a first-round RT-PCR of the TCR CDR3. TCRdb recomputed calls from the multiplex PCR reads with MiXCR, one row per CDR3 protein. The sample gives roughly 640,000 distinct CDR3 sequences, about 16% of which show up once; 3% to 4% is in the top ten. The sequenced material came from blood. The receptors stem from a woman between 40 and 55 years old with Graves' ophthalmopathy.

The V gene is TRBV6-1, the J gene TRBJ1-2; 9 nucleotides line up with TRBD1. This CDR3 spans 15 amino acids. V shed 6 bases and J 4 bases; nucleotides not matched to a gene: 9. CDR1 and CDR2 (germline): MNHNS, SASEGT. The CDR3 reads CASRETGGRAYGYTF. The CDR3 DNA reads TGTGCCAGCAGAGAAACAGGGGGCCGGGCCTATGGCTACACCTTC.

This clonotype was counted at least ten times. The chain couples TRBV28 to TRBJ1-1; tentative D call: TRBD1 (6 bases). The CDR3 loop spans 14 amino acids. The germline gives CDR1 MDHEN, CDR2 SYDVKM. Trimming stripped 7 bases from V and 5 bases from J, with 17 bases between. Written as DNA, the CDR3 is TGTGCCAGCACCGTCACAGGGCGTGGAACTGAAGCTTTCTTT. Encoded protein: CASTVTGRGTEAFF.

This clonotype came up a few times. The chain carries TRBV5-1 and TRBJ2-1; TRBD2 is a possible D gene (7 bases). Germline values: CDR1 SGHRS, CDR2 YFSETQ. CDR3 length: 13 residues. V lost 5 bases, J lost 9 bases, and 15 bases lay in between. CDR3 bases: TGCGCCAGCAGAACAGAGGGGGGGGGTGAGCAGTTCTTC. Translation gives CASRTEGGGEQFF. The full variable domain, completed using reference TRBV5-1 and TRBJ2-1, is KAGVTQTPRYLIKTRGQQVTLSCSPISGHRSVSWYQQTPGQGLQFLFEYFSETQRNKGNFPGRFSGRQFSNSRSEMNVSTLELGDSALYLCASRTEGGGEQFFGPGTRLTVL.

V and J are TRBV27 and TRBJ2-1; either TRBD1 or TRBD2 may fit D (5 bases each). CDR1 is MNHEY, CDR2 SMNVEV, per germline (reference sequence). Deletions cut 3 bases from V and 10 bases from J, with 16 bases between. This CDR3 spans 14 amino acids. This chain's CDR3 is CASSFRDPSREQFF. The CDR3 coding sequence is TGTGCCAGCAGTTTCCGGGACCCTTCCCGGGAGCAGTTCTTC.

The chain employs TRBV12-3 or TRBV12-4 and TRBJ2-3; TRBD2 agrees at 12 bases. There are 15 residues in the CDR3. J was trimmed by 5 bases and V by 6 bases; bases with no gene match: 6. The CDR3 reads CASRRLAGDGDTQYF. CDR3 bases: TGTGCCAGCAGACGACTAGCGGGAGACGGAGATACGCAGTATTTT.

The sample holds many counts of this clonotype. The CDR3 here is CASSLGGGNNNEQYF. DNA of the CDR3: TGCGCCAGCAGCTTGGGAGGCGGGAACAATAACGAGCAGTACTTC. The chain combines TRBV5-1 with TRBJ2-7; D possibly corresponds to TRBD2 (6 bases). V gave up 0 bases and J gave up 5 bases, with 15 bases separating them. The CDR3 loop spans 15 amino acids. CDR1 and CDR2 from the germline V gene are SGHRS and YFSETQ.

The chain links TRBV28 to TRBJ1-4; 9 positions agree with TRBD1. The CDR3 runs 12 residues. V shed 11 bases, J shed 5 bases, and the junction held 3 bases outside the gene matches. Germline lookup yields CDR1 MDHEN and CDR2 SYDVKM. The CDR3 coding sequence is TGTGCCTGCGGGACAGGGAATGAAAAACTGTTTTTT. This sequence encodes CACGTGNEKLFF.

The chain joins TRBV7-8 to TRBJ1-1; 8 bases fit TRBD1. The CDR3 has 14 residues. The V and J ends lost 2 bases and 4 bases, in that order; junction bases with no gene match: 3. Germline V gives CDR1 SGHVS, CDR2 FQNEAQ. CDR3 nucleotides: TGTGCCAGCAGCTTATACGGGACAGGCACTGAAGCTTTCTTT. As protein: CASSLYGTGTEAFF.

This clonotype has a count of ten or more. CDR3 DNA sequence: TGTGCCAGCAGCTTGGGTCAGGGGATCGTTGAGACCCAGTACTTC. Translated, it gives CASSLGQGIVETQYF. The V gene is TRBV7-9, the J gene TRBJ2-5, with a tentative D call TRBD1 (6 bases). The V end was cut by 3 bases, the J end by 5 bases, with 16 bases between. The length of the CDR3 is 15 residues. CDR1 and CDR2 from the germline V gene are SEHNR and FQNEAQ (reference sequence).

This clonotype has ten or more counts. This CDR3 is CASSLWRQGPDTQYF. The CDR3 DNA sequence: TGTGCCAGCAGCCTGTGGAGACAGGGGCCAGATACGCAGTATTTT. The chain recombines TRBV7-9 with TRBJ2-3, with 8 nucleotides matching TRBD1. The CDR3 consists of 15 residues. Germline assignment: CDR1 SEHNR and CDR2 FQNEAQ (reference sequence). After removal of 5 bases from V and 4 bases from J, the junction contained 8 bases not matched to a gene.

This clonotype has only a few counts. Being one base from a much bigger clone, this may be a read error. V usage is TRBV7-2 and J usage is TRBJ2-5; D gene uncertain. Germline V gene lookup returns CDR1 SGHTA and CDR2 FQGNSA. CDR3 size: 13 residues. The CDR3 reads CASSIGFQEAQYF. The CDR3 DNA sequence: TGTGCCAGCAGCATCGGTTTCCAAGAGGCCCAGTACTTC.

The chain joins TRBV18 to TRBJ1-1, with D tentatively TRBD1 (5 bases). Germline V lookup: CDR1 KGHSH, CDR2 LQKENI. Trimming left V 2 bases short and J 8 bases short, with 21 bases between. The CDR3 runs to 16 residues. The DNA for the CDR3 is TGTGCCAGCTCACCATCCCCGTTGACAGCTACTTCAGAAGCTTTCTTT. Protein product: CASSPSPLTATSEAFF.

This clonotype was recorded at least ten times. V and J are TRBV30 and TRBJ1-4; D not resolved. The V end was cut by 3 bases, the J end by 2 bases, with 10 bases between. There are 14 residues in the CDR3. Germline V lookup: CDR1 GTSNPN, CDR2 SVGIG (reference sequence). The CDR3 region has the DNA TGTGCCTGGAGCGTAGAAGGGACTAATGAAAAACTGTTTTTT. This sequence encodes CAWSVEGTNEKLFF.

This clonotype showed up many times. This chain links TRBV11-2 with TRBJ2-3, with D possibly matching TRBD1 (6 bases). The V end lost 6 bases, the J end lost 2 bases, and 15 bases lay between the germline ends. Germline V gives CDR1 SGHAT, CDR2 FQNNGV. CDR3 size: 15 residues. This CDR3 is CASSLQRGNTDTQYF. The CDR3, as DNA: TGTGCCAGCAGTTTACAGAGGGGGAACACAGATACGCAGTATTTT.

This clonotype was found many times. The CDR3 DNA sequence: TGTGCCAGCAGTGAAGAAGGGACGCACCAAGAGACCCAGTACTTC. This gives the protein CASSEEGTHQETQYF. This chain connects TRBV6-1 to TRBJ2-5, with D possibly called TRBD1 or TRBD2 (5 bases each). V dropped 1 base and J dropped 0 bases, with 9 bases sitting between them. Germline CDR1 and CDR2: MNHNS and SASEGT. This CDR3 contains 15 residues.

The chain carries TRBV28 and TRBJ2-3; D is undetermined. The CDR3 loop spans 15 amino acids. Looked up from germline, CDR1 is MDHEN and CDR2 is SYDVKM. V was cut by 7 bases and J by 3 bases, with 17 bases left in between. CDR3 sequence reads: CASIPHPGVTDTQYF. CDR3 sequence (DNA): TGTGCCAGCATTCCCCACCCTGGGGTTACAGATACGCAGTATTTT.

The V gene is TRBV20-1, the J gene TRBJ1-2; TRBD1 might be the D (5 bases). CDR3 size: 13 residues. From germline, CDR1 is DFQATT and CDR2 SNEGSKA (reference sequence). Trimming cost V 3 bases and J 2 bases, with 10 bases left between them. CDR3 sequence: CSASPAGNYGYTF. The CDR3 DNA follows: TGCAGTGCTAGTCCGGCAGGGAACTATGGCTACACCTTC.

This clonotype occurred many times. This may come from a read error, since a much larger clone is one base off. This chain links TRBV30 with TRBJ1-3; D is uncertain. The CDR3 totals 12 residues. Trimming took off 5 bases at V and 0 bases at J, with 5 bases between the two ends. Germline loops: CDR1 GTSNPN, CDR2 SVGIG (reference sequence). The CDR3 bases are TGTGCCTGGTCGAGCTCTGGAAACACCATATATTTT. The encoded protein is CAWSSSGNTIYF.

The rearrangement links TRBV18 to TRBJ2-1; tentatively, D is TRBD1 (5 bases). The germline CDR1 and CDR2 sequences are KGHSH and LQKENI. V was trimmed by 5 bases and J by 8 bases, leaving 22 bases between them. The CDR3 loop spans 16 amino acids. Here the CDR3 reads CASSKRQGTVFDEQFF. CDR3 nucleotides: TGTGCCAGCTCAAAAAGGCAGGGAACCGTTTTCGATGAGCAGTTCTTC.

Ten or more counts support this clonotype. Sequence at one end of the junction differs from germline and may be a read error. J is TRBJ2-5 and V is TRBV20-1, with 12 positions matching TRBD2. The CDR3 totals 15 residues. Germline V gene sequence: CDR1 DFQATT, CDR2 SNEGSKA (reference sequence). CDR3 bases: TGCAGTGCCAGAGGACTAGCGGGACTCGGTGAGACCCAGTACTTC. It translates to CSARGLAGLGETQYF.

This clonotype was counted only a few times. The chain links TRBV3-1 to TRBJ2-1, with D possibly matching TRBD2 (5 bases). The CDR3 has 15 amino acids. Trimming left V 4 bases short and J 1 base short, with 11 bases between. The germline CDR1 and CDR2 sequences are LGHDT and YNNKEL (reference sequence). The CDR3 here is CASSLSPGSYNEQFF. The CDR3 DNA reads TGTGCCAGCAGCCTGTCCCCGGGGTCCTACAATGAGCAGTTCTTC.